This TCR beta chain was found in a study of blood T cell repertoires in COVID-19. Deletions cut 3 bases from V and 4 bases from J, with 12 bases between. This CDR3 spans 13 amino acids. CDR1 and CDR2 from the germline V gene are GTSNPN and SVGIG (reference sequence). Per the authors' pipeline: Amplifying reference gene primers gave estimates of nucleated cell counts. Sequenced by immunoSEQ multiplex PCR; TCRdb stores in-frame clones only, minus some. V and J calls plus clone size are reproduced from that table; the DNA served to infer D and trimming. The sample includes more than 300,000 clones, around 87% seen only once; the top ten take under 11%.

The clonotype comes from a woman in her 30s with COVID-19, enrolled during active disease. The chain carries TRBV30 and TRBJ1-2; possibly TRBD1 for D (5 bases). The specimen was peripheral blood. The CDR3 region has the DNA TGTGCCTGGAGACAGGATCAAAGCTATGGCTACACCTTC. This codes for CAWRQDQSYGYTF.